This T cell receptor (beta chain) stems from a study of cytomegalovirus exposure and HLA in healthy donors. General observations from the study: Apparent HLA restriction characterized most CMV-associated TCR beta chains in a later analysis.

Trimming at V came to 0 bases and at J to 7 bases, leaving 5 bases not matched to a gene. From germline, CDR1 is SGHNT and CDR2 YYREEE (reference sequence). The CDR3 extends over 14 amino acids. Concerning this clone: What it binds is not known.

13 Jbeta primers and 60 Vbeta primers were used for the PCR. Profiling relied on immunoSEQ multiplex PCR, and the TCRdb table lists in-frame clones only, not all of them. The sample consists of about 80,000 clones, over 75% of them appearing once. The chain carries TRBV5-4 and TRBJ1-2; TRBD1 matches at 8 bases. This receptor was obtained from a man aged 50 or older in good health and CMV-seronegative. Sequencing was done on a sample of PBMCs. The DNA for the CDR3 is TGTGCCAGCAGCTTGGCAGGGGGCAGTGCTGGCTACACCTTC. Residues: CASSLAGGSAGYTF.